These T cell receptor beta chains were read from a single sample in a study of post-analysis software for immune sequencing data. TCRdb recomputed calls from the PCR reads with MiXCR, one row per CDR3 protein. The top ten clones hold approximately 7.6% of a sample with about 430,000 distinct CDR3 sequences, about 40% of them seen once. Sequences were obtained from blood. These receptors all stem from a girl aged 2-10 years with multiple sclerosis. The CDR3 runs from the conserved cysteine through the conserved F or W. The order of the fields is J gene, clone size, D gene, V gene, CDR3 DNA, CDR3 protein. The D gene is left open where the match is weak. Only part of the rows carry a size: once, few, many, or a class if the clone is expanded.

j_call: TRBJ2-1; clone_size: few; d_call: TRBD2; v_call: TRBV7-2; cdr3_nt: TGTGCCAGCAGCTTAGCGTTCCCGGGAGGTAAGGATGAGCAGTTCTTC; cdr3_aa: CASSLAFPGGKDEQFF
j_call: TRBJ2-1; clone_size: NA; d_call: NA; v_call: TRBV3-1; cdr3_nt: TGTGCCAGCAGCCCCCTCGACTGGAATGAGCAGTTCTTC; cdr3_aa: CASSPLDWNEQFF
j_call: TRBJ1-1; clone_size: NA; d_call: NA; v_call: TRBV6-5; cdr3_nt: TGTGCCAGCAGTTACTCGAGACGCGGTCAGGGTTTTGAAGCTTTCTTT; cdr3_aa: CASSYSRRGQGFEAFF
j_call: TRBJ1-5; clone_size: NA; d_call: NA; v_call: TRBV27; cdr3_nt: TGTGCCAGCAGTTCAACAGGGCGCGAGCCCCAGCATTTT; cdr3_aa: CASSSTGREPQHF
j_call: TRBJ1-5; clone_size: few; d_call: TRBD1; v_call: TRBV9; cdr3_nt: TGTGCCAGCAGCGGGGGGACAGGGCCTAATCAGCCCCAGCATTTT; cdr3_aa: CASSGGTGPNQPQHF
j_call: TRBJ2-3; clone_size: NA; d_call: TRBD2; v_call: TRBV20-1; cdr3_nt: TGCAGTGCTAGTGTTAGCGGGAACACAGATACGCAGTATTTT; cdr3_aa: CSASVSGNTDTQYF
j_call: TRBJ2-1; clone_size: once; d_call: TRBD1; v_call: TRBV10-3; cdr3_nt: TGTGCCATCAGTGCGCCCCCGGGACAGGGCTACAATGAGCAGTTCTTC; cdr3_aa: CAISAPPGQGYNEQFF
j_call: TRBJ2-1; clone_size: NA; d_call: NA; v_call: TRBV29-1; cdr3_nt: TGCAGCGTTGAACTTGGCCCCTCATCCTACAATGAGCAGTTCTTC; cdr3_aa: CSVELGPSSYNEQFF
j_call: TRBJ2-1; clone_size: NA; d_call: TRBD2; v_call: TRBV4-1; cdr3_nt: TGCGCCAGCAGCTTCCGGCCGGGACTAGCGGGAGAATACAATGAGCAGTTCTTC; cdr3_aa: CASSFRPGLAGEYNEQFF
j_call: TRBJ2-7; clone_size: few; d_call: TRBD1; v_call: TRBV5-1; cdr3_nt: TGCGCCAGCAGCCATTCCCCGACAGGGGGTCGCTACGAGCAGTACTTC; cdr3_aa: CASSHSPTGGRYEQYF
j_call: TRBJ1-6; clone_size: NA; d_call: NA; v_call: TRBV20-1; cdr3_nt: TGCAGTGCTAGAGGCAGGGAGTCCTATAATTCACCCCTCCACTTT; cdr3_aa: CSARGRESYNSPLHF
j_call: TRBJ1-2; clone_size: NA; d_call: NA; v_call: TRBV28; cdr3_nt: TGTGCCAGCAGGTTGGCTAGAACTAACTATGGCTACACCTTC; cdr3_aa: CASRLARTNYGYTF
j_call: TRBJ1-4; clone_size: NA; d_call: NA; v_call: TRBV5-1; cdr3_nt: TGCGCCAGCAGCTTGGCCGCGGGTATGGTTGAAAAACTGTTTTTT; cdr3_aa: CASSLAAGMVEKLFF
j_call: TRBJ2-1; clone_size: NA; d_call: NA; v_call: TRBV7-3; cdr3_nt: TGTGCCAGCAGCTTAACCAGCGGCGACAATGAGCAGTTCTTC; cdr3_aa: CASSLTSGDNEQFF
j_call: TRBJ2-5; clone_size: few; d_call: NA; v_call: TRBV20-1; cdr3_nt: TGCAGTGCTTACCACCCCTCCGTAGCGTTAGAGACCCAGTACTTC; cdr3_aa: CSAYHPSVALETQYF
j_call: TRBJ2-7; clone_size: NA; d_call: TRBD1; v_call: TRBV29-1; cdr3_nt: TGCAGCGTTGAGGACGGGACAGAGTCCTACGAGCAGTACTTC; cdr3_aa: CSVEDGTESYEQYF
j_call: TRBJ2-7; clone_size: few; d_call: TRBD1; v_call: TRBV5-1; cdr3_nt: TGCGCCAGCAGCTTGGGGGACAGGGGGGGATACGAGCAGTACTTC; cdr3_aa: CASSLGDRGGYEQYF
j_call: TRBJ1-2; clone_size: NA; d_call: NA; v_call: TRBV7-3; cdr3_nt: TGTGCCAGCAGCTTAAAAGCGGGAGCTAACTATGGCTACACCTTC; cdr3_aa: CASSLKAGANYGYTF
j_call: TRBJ2-1; clone_size: NA; d_call: TRBD2; v_call: TRBV29-1; cdr3_nt: TGCAGCGCTGCGGGAGGGCCGAGGGTGTTGTACAATGAGCAGTTCTTC; cdr3_aa: CSAAGGPRVLYNEQFF
j_call: TRBJ2-1; clone_size: few; d_call: TRBD2; v_call: TRBV6-1; cdr3_nt: TGTGCCAGCAGAGAAGCGGGAGGTTTGGCTCATGAGCAGTTCTTC; cdr3_aa: CASREAGGLAHEQFF
j_call: TRBJ2-5; clone_size: NA; d_call: NA; v_call: TRBV13; cdr3_nt: TGTGCCAGCAGACTTCGGGGGTCCAAAGATAAAGAGACCCAGTACTTC; cdr3_aa: CASRLRGSKDKETQYF
j_call: TRBJ2-5; clone_size: few; d_call: NA; v_call: TRBV12-3/TRBV12-4; cdr3_nt: TGTGCCAGCAGTTCAACCCCGGGGGTGGGAGAGACCCAGTACTTC; cdr3_aa: CASSSTPGVGETQYF